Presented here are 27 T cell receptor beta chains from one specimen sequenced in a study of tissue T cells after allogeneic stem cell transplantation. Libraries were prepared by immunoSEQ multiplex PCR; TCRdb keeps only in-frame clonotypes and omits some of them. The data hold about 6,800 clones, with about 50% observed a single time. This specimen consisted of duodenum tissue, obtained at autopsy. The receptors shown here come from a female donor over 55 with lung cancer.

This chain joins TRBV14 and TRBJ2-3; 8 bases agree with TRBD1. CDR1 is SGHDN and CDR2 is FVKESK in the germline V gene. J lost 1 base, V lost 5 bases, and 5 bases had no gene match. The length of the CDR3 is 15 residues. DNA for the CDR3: TGTGCCAGCAGCTATTCGGGACAGGGCACAGATACGCAGTATTTT. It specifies CASSYSGQGTDTQYF.

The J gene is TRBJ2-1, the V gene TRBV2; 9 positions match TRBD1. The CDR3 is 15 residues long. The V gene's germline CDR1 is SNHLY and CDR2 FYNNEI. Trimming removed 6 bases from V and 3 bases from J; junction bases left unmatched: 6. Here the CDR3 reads CASSVGQGSYNEQFF. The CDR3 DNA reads TGTGCCAGCAGCGTGGGACAGGGAAGCTACAATGAGCAGTTCTTC.

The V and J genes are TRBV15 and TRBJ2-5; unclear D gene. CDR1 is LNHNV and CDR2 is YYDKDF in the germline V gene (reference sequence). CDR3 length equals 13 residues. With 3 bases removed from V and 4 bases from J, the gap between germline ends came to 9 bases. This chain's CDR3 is CATSRRALETQYF. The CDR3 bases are TGTGCCACCAGCAGGCGTGCTCTAGAGACCCAGTACTTC.

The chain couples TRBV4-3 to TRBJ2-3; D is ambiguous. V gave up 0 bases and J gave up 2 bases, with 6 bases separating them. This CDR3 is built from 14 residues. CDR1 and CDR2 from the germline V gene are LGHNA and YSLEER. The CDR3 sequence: CASSQDESTDTQYF. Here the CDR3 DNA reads TGCGCCAGCAGCCAAGACGAGTCCACAGATACGCAGTATTTT.

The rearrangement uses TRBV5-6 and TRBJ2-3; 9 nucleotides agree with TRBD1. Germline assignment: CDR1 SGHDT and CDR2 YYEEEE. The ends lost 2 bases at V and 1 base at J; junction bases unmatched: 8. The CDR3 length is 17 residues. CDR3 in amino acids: CASSFPGQGFGTDTQYF. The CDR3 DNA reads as TGTGCCAGCAGCTTCCCAGGACAGGGGTTCGGCACAGATACGCAGTATTTT. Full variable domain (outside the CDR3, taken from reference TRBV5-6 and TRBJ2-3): DAGVTQSPTHLIKTRGQQVTLRCSPKSGHDTVSWYQQALGQGPQFIFQYYEEEERQRGNFPDRFSGHQFPNYSSELNVNALLLGDSALYLCASSFPGQGFGTDTQYFGPGTRLTVL.

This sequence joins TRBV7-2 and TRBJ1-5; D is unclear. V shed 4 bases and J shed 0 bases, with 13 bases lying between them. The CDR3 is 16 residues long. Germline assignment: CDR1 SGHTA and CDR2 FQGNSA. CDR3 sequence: CASSYQPGYSNQPQHF. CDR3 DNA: TGTGCCAGCAGCTACCAGCCCGGTTATAGCAATCAGCCCCAGCATTTT.

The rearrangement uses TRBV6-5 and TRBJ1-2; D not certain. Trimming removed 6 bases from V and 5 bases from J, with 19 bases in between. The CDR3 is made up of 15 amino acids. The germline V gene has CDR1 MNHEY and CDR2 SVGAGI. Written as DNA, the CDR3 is TGTGCCAGCAGCTTAAGACCCGAATTCACATATGGCTACACCTTC. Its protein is CASSLRPEFTYGYTF.

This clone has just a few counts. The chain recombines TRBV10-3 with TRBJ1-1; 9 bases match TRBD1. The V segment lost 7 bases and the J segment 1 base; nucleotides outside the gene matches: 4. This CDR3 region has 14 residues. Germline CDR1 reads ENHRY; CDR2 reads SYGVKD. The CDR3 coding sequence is TGTGCCATCACCGAGGGACAGGGGAACACTGAAGCTTTCTTT. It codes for CAITEGQGNTEAFF.

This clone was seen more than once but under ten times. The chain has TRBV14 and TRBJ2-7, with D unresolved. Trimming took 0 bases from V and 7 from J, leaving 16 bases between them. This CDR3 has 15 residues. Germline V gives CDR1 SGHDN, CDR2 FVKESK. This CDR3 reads CASSQDFVGLGEQYF. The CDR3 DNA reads TGTGCCAGCAGCCAAGATTTTGTGGGCTTAGGGGAGCAGTACTTC.

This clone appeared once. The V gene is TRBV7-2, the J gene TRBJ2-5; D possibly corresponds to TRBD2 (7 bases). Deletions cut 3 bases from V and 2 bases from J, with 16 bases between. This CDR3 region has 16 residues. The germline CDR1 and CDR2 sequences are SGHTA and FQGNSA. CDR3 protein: CASSLGGLAVQETQYF. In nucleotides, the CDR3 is TGTGCCAGCAGCTTGGGGGGGCTAGCGGTACAAGAGACCCAGTACTTC.

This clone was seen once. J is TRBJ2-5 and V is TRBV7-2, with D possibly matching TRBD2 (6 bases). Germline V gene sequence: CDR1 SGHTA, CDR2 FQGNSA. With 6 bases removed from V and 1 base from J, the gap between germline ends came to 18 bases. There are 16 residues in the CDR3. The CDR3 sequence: CASRPQNAGTQETQYF. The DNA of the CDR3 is TGTGCCAGCAGACCCCAAAACGCGGGAACCCAAGAGACCCAGTACTTC.

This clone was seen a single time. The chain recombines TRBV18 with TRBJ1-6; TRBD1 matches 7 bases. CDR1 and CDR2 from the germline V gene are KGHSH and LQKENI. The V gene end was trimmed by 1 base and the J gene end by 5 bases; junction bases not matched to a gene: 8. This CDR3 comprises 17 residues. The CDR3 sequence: CASSPLPGGTDNSPLHF. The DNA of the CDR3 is TGTGCCAGCTCACCACTGCCAGGGGGTACTGATAATTCACCCCTCCACTTT.

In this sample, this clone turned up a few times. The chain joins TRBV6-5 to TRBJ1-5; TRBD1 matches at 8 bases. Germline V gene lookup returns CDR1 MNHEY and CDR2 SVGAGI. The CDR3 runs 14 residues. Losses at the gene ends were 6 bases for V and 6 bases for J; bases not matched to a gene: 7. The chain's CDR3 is CASSWTGSGQPQHF. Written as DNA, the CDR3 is TGTGCCAGCAGCTGGACAGGGTCTGGTCAGCCCCAGCATTTT.

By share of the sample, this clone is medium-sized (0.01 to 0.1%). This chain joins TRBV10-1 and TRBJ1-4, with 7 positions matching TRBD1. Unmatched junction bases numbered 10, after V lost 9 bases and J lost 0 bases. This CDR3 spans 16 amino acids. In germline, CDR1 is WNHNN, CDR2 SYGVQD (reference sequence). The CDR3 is CARGGGGQATNEKLFF. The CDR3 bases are TGCGCCAGGGGGGGAGGGGGCCAAGCAACTAATGAAAAACTGTTTTTT.

The CDR3 DNA reads TGTGCCAGCAGCCAAATATTAGGTGGGGAGCTGTTTTTT. It translates to CASSQILGGELFF. This sequence joins TRBV4-2 and TRBJ2-2, with no clear D. The germline V gene has CDR1 LGHNA and CDR2 YNFKEQ. V dropped 2 bases and J dropped 8 bases, with 9 bases sitting between them. This CDR3 is built from 13 residues.

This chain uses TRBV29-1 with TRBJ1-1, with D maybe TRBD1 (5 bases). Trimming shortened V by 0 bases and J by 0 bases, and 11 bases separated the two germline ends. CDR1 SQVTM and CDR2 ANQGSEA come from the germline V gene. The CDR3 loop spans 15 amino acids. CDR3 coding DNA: TGCAGCGTTGAAGAAGATCAGGGTTTGAACACTGAAGCTTTCTTT. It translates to CSVEEDQGLNTEAFF. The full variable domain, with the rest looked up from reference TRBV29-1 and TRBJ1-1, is SAVISQKPSRDICQRGTSLTIQCQVDSQVTMMFWYRQQPGQSLTLIATANQGSEATYESGFVIDKFPISRPNLTFSTLTVSNMSPEDSSIYLCSVEEDQGLNTEAFFGQGTRLTVV.

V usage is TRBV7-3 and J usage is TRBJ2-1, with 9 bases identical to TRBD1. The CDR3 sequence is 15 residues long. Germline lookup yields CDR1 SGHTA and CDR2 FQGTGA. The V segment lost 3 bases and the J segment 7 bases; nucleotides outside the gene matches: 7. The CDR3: CASSLGTGTGNEQFF. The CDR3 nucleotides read TGTGCCAGCAGCTTGGGGACAGGGACGGGAAATGAGCAGTTCTTC. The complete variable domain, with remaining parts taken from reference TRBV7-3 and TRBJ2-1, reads GAGVSQTPSNKVTEKGKYVELRCDPISGHTALYWYRQSLGQGPEFLIYFQGTGAADDSGLPNDRFFAVRPEGSVSTLKIQRTERGDSAVYLCASSLGTGTGNEQFFGPGTRLTVL.

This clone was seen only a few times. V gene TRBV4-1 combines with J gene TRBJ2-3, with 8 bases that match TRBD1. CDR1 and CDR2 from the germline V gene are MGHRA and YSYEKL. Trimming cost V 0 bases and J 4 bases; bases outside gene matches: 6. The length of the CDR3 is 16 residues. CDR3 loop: CASSQDRGQGSDTQYF. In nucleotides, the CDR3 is TGCGCCAGCAGCCAAGATAGAGGACAGGGTTCAGATACGCAGTATTTT.

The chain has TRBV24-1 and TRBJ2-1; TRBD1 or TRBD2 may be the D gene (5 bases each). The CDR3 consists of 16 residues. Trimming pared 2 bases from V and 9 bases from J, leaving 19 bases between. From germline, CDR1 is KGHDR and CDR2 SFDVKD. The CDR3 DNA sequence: TGTGCCACCAGTGATTACCTTGGGGGTAAGGGTAGTGAGCAGTTCTTC. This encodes CATSDYLGGKGSEQFF.

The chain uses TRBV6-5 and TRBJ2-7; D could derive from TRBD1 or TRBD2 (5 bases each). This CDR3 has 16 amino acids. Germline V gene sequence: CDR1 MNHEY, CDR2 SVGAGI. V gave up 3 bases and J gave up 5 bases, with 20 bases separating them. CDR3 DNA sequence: TGTGCCAGCAGTTATTCACCGGGACCCCCGAGGCACGAGCAGTACTTC. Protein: CASSYSPGPPRHEQYF.

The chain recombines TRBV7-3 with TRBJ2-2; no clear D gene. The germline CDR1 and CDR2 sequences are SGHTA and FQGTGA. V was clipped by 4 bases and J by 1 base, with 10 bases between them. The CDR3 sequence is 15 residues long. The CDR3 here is CASSSTPRNTGELFF. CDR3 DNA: TGTGCCAGCAGCTCCACCCCCCGGAACACCGGGGAGCTGTTTTTT.

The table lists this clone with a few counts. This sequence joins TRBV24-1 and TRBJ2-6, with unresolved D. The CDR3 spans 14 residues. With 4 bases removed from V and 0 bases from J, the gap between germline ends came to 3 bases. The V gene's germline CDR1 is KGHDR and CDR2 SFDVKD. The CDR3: CATSDNSGANVLTF. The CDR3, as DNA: TGTGCCACCAGTGACAACTCTGGGGCCAACGTCCTGACTTTC.

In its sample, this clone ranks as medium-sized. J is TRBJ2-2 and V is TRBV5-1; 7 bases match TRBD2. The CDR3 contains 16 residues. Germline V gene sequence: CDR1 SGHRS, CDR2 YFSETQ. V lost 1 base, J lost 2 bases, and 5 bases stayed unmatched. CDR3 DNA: TGCGCCAGCAGCTTGCGGCTAGCGGCAAACACCGGGGAGCTGTTTTTT. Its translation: CASSLRLAANTGELFF.

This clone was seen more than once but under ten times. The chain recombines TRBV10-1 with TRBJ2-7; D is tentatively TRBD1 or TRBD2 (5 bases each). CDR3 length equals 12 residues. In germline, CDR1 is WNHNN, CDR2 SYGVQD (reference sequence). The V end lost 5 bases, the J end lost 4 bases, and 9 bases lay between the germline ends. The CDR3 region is CASSMGVYEQYF. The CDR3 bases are TGCGCCAGCAGTATGGGGGTGTACGAGCAGTACTTC.

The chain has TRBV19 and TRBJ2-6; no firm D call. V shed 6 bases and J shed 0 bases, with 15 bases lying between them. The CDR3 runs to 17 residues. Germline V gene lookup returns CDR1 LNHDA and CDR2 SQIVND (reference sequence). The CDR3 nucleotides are TGTGCCAGTAGAGATAACAGTTTGATCTCTGGGGCCAACGTCCTGACTTTC. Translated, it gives CASRDNSLISGANVLTF.

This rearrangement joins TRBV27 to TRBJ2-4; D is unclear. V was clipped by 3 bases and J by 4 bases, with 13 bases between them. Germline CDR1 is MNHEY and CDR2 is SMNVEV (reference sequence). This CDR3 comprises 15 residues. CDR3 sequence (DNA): TGTGCCAGCAGTTTCTCGGACGGGCGAAAAAACATTCAGTACTTC. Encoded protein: CASSFSDGRKNIQYF.

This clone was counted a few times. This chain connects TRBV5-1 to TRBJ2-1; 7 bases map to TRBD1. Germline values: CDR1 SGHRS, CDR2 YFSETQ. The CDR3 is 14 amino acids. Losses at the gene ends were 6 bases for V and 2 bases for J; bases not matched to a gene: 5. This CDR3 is CASTRDSTYNEQFF. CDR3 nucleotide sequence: TGCGCCAGCACCAGGGACAGTACCTACAATGAGCAGTTCTTC.